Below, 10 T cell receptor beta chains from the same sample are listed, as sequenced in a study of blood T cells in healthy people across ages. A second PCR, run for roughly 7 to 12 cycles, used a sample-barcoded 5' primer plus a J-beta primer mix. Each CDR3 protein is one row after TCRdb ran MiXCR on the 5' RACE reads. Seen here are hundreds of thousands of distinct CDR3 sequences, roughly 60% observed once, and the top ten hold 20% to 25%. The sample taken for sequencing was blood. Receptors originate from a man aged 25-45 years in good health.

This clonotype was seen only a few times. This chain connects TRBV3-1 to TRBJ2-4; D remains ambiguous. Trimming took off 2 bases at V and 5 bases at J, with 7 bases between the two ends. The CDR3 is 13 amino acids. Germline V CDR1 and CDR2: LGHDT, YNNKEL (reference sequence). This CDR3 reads CASSQNPQNIQYF. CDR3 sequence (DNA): TGTGCCAGCAGCCAAAACCCCCAAAACATTCAGTACTTC. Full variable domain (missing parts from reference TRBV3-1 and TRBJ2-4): DTAVSQTPKYLVTQMGNDKSIKCEQNLGHDTMYWYKQDSKKFLKIMFSYNNKELIINETVPNRFSPKSPDKAHLNLHINSLELGDSAVYFCASSQNPQNIQYFGAGTRLSVL.

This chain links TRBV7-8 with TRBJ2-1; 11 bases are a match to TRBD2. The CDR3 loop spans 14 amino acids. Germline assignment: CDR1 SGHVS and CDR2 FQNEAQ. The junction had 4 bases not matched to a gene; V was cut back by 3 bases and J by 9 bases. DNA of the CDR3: TGTGCCAGCAGCTTCGGACTAGCGGGCCGTGAGCAGTTCTTC. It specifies CASSFGLAGREQFF.

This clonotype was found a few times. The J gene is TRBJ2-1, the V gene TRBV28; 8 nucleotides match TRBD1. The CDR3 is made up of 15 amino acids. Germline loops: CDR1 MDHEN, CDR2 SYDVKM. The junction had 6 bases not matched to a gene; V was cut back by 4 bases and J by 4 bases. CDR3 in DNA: TGTGCCAGCAGTTCTTTGGACAGGGATTACAATGAGCAGTTCTTC. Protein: CASSSLDRDYNEQFF.

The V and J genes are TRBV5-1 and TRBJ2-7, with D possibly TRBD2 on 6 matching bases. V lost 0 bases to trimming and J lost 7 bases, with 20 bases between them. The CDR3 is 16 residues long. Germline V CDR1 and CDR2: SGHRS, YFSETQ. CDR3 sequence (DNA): TGCGCCAGCAGCTTGGGCCCCCCGGCAGGGAGGAATGAGCAGTACTTC. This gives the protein CASSLGPPAGRNEQYF.

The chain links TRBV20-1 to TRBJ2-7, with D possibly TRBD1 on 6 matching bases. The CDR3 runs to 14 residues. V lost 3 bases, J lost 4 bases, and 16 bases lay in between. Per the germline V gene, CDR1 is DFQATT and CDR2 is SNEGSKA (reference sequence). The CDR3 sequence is CSARDSSATYEQYF. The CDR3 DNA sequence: TGCAGTGCTAGGGACAGCTCTGCGACTTACGAGCAGTACTTC.

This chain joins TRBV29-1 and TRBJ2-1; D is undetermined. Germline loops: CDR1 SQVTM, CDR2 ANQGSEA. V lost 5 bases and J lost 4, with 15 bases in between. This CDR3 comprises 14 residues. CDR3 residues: CSVPEASVYNEQFF. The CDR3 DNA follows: TGCAGCGTTCCCGAGGCATCCGTGTACAATGAGCAGTTCTTC.

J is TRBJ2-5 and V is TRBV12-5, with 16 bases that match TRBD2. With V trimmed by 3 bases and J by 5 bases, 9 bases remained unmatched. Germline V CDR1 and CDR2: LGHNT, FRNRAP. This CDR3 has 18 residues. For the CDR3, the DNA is TGTGCTAGTGGTTTTCTCCCCGGGACTAGCGGGGGGGGCGAGACCCAGTACTTC. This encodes CASGFLPGTSGGGETQYF.

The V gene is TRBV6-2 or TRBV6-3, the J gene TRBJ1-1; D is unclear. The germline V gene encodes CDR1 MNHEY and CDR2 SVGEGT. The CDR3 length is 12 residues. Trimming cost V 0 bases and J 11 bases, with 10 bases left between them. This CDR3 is CASSYSGPRAFF. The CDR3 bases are TGTGCCAGCAGTTACTCGGGTCCAAGGGCTTTCTTT.

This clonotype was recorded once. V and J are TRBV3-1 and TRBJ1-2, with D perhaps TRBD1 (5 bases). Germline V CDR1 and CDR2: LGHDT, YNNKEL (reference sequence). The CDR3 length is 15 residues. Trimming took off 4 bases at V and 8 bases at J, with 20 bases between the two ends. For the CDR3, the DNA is TGTGCCAGCAGCCCGTCCCCGTGGACACTGCTAGGCTACACCTTC. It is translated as CASSPSPWTLLGYTF.

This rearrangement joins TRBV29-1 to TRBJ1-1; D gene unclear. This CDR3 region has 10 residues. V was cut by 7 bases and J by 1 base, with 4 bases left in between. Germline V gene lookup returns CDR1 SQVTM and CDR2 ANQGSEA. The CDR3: CSAANTEAFF. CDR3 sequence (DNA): TGCAGCGCTGCGAACACTGAAGCTTTCTTT.